This T cell receptor (beta chain) was recovered during a study of cytomegalovirus exposure and HLA in healthy donors. Whole-study context: Of roughly 400 genotyped donors, roughly 80% grouped in the Caucasian-associated ancestry cluster.

Findings and limits, study-wide: TCR beta sequences numbering 15,000 to 20,000 were associated with HLA alleles at 0.05 false discovery rate in a later analysis. A later analysis showed that HLA-associated TCR beta chains had undergone more clonal expansion than equally common others.

Concerning this clone itself: As yet, its antigen is unknown.

PCR involved 60 Vbeta and 13 Jbeta primers. The repertoire was sequenced with immunoSEQ multiplex PCR; TCRdb's copy has only in-frame clones and lacks some. Of about 200,000 clones in the sample, roughly 80% were seen once. CDR1 is MNHEY, CDR2 SMNVEV, per germline (reference sequence). The germline V and J ends were trimmed by 7 bases and 2 bases, with 18 bases remaining between them. The CDR3 sequence is 16 residues long. The chain carries TRBV27 and TRBJ2-1; D is unresolved. Sequencing was done on a sample of PBMCs. This sequence was found in a man aged 50-59 years in good health and CMV-seronegative. CDR3 protein: CASKPVGPATYNEQFF. In DNA, the CDR3 is TGTGCCAGCAAGCCCGTTGGTCCCGCGACCTACAATGAGCAGTTCTTC.